These 8 T cell receptor beta chains were sequenced from one sample in a study of blood T cell repertoires in COVID-19. Profiling relied on immunoSEQ multiplex PCR, and the TCRdb table lists in-frame clones only, not all of them. The sample has about 80,000 clones; over 75% are singletons. The source material was peripheral blood. The receptors were sampled from a man aged 50 to 59 with COVID-19, enrolled during active disease.

Notes on this clone: Other nucleotide sequences in the sample specify the same CDR3. The V gene is TRBV6-5, the J gene TRBJ2-1, with D uncertain. This CDR3 region has 12 residues. Germline CDR1 MNHEY, CDR2 SVGAGI. The germline V and J ends were trimmed by 0 bases and 8 bases, with 5 bases remaining between them. CDR3 amino acids: CASSYSSDEQFF. CDR3 DNA sequence: TGTGCCAGCAGTTACTCGTCAGATGAGCAGTTCTTC.

A single count supports this clone. The gene calls are TRBV4-3 and TRBJ2-1, with a weak D call TRBD1 (6 bases). This CDR3 spans 17 amino acids. From germline, CDR1 is LGHNA and CDR2 YSLEER. Trimming stripped 3 bases from V and 0 bases from J, with 15 bases between. The CDR3 protein is CASSQFTTGSSYNEQFF. The CDR3 DNA is TGCGCCAGCAGCCAGTTTACCACAGGGAGCTCCTACAATGAGCAGTTCTTC.

V gene TRBV6-1 combines with J gene TRBJ2-2; D not certain. V was cut by 3 bases and J by 2 bases, with 16 bases left in between. The CDR3 length is 17 residues. Germline loops: CDR1 MNHNS, CDR2 SASEGT. This CDR3 is CASSETPPTVNTGELFF. The CDR3 DNA is TGTGCCAGCAGTGAGACACCCCCAACGGTCAACACCGGGGAGCTGTTTTTT.

The chain has TRBV6-1 and TRBJ2-4; TRBD2 aligns across 10 bases. CDR1 and CDR2 (germline): MNHNS, SASEGT. V lost 1 base, J lost 0 bases, and 6 bases stayed unmatched. The CDR3 is 18 residues long. The CDR3 DNA reads TGTGCCAGCAGTGAAGTAGGACTAGCGGCCAGAGCCAAAAACATTCAGTACTTC. It is translated as CASSEVGLAARAKNIQYF.

The V gene is TRBV5-1, the J gene TRBJ1-1; D may be TRBD1 (5 bases). Germline lookup yields CDR1 SGHRS and CDR2 YFSETQ. V lost 5 bases to trimming and J lost 1 base, with 6 bases between them. The CDR3 has 12 residues. The CDR3 loop is CASRGGNTEAFF. CDR3 sequence (DNA): TGCGCCAGCAGGGGGGGGAACACTGAAGCTTTCTTT.

This chain links TRBV27 with TRBJ1-1; D perhaps matches TRBD1 (6 bases). Germline values: CDR1 MNHEY, CDR2 SMNVEV (reference sequence). Trimming removed 3 bases from V and 1 base from J, with 9 bases in between. The CDR3 length is 14 residues. The CDR3 reads CASSFRGQNTEAFF. The CDR3 nucleotides are TGTGCCAGCAGTTTTCGGGGACAGAACACTGAAGCTTTCTTT.

The V and J genes are TRBV18 and TRBJ2-3; no clear D gene. V dropped 6 bases and J dropped 0 bases, with 4 bases sitting between them. This CDR3 has 12 residues. Germline loops: CDR1 KGHSH, CDR2 LQKENI. The CDR3 loop is CASSSSTDTQYF. The CDR3 DNA follows: TGTGCCAGCTCGTCTAGCACAGATACGCAGTATTTT.

The chain links TRBV25-1 to TRBJ1-1, with D possibly being TRBD1 (6 bases). The CDR3 is 15 residues long. Germline CDR1 and CDR2: MGHDK and SYGVNS. V was pared by 4 bases and J by 1 base, with 13 bases between. The CDR3 loop is CASSAGGAQNTEAFF. CDR3 coding DNA: TGTGCCAGCAGTGCGGGGGGCGCTCAGAACACTGAAGCTTTCTTT. The full variable domain, in which reference TRBV25-1 and TRBJ1-1 provide the parts outside the CDR3, is EADIYQTPRYLVIGTGKKITLECSQTMGHDKMYWYQQDPGMELHLIHYSYGVNSTEKGDLSSESTVSRIRTEHFPLTLESARPSHTSQYLCASSAGGAQNTEAFFGQGTRLTVV.